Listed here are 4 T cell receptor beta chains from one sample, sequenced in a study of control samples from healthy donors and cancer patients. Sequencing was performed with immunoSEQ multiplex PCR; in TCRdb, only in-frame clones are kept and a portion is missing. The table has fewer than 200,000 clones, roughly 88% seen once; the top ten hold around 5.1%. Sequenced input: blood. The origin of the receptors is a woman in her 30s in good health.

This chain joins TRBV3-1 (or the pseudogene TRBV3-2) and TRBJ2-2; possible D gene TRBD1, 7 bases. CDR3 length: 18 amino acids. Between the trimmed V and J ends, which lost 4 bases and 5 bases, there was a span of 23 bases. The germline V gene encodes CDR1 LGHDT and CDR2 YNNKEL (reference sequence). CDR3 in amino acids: CASSRRQGMGAGTGELFF. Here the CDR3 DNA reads TGTGCCAGCAGCCGGAGACAGGGAATGGGCGCGGGAACCGGGGAGCTGTTTTTT.

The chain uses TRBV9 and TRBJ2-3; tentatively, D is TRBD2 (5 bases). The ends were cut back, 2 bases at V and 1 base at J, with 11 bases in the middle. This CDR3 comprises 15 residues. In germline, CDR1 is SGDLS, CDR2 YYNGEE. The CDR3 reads CASSVVPEGTDTQYF. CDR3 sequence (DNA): TGTGCCAGCAGCGTCGTTCCGGAGGGCACAGATACGCAGTATTTT.

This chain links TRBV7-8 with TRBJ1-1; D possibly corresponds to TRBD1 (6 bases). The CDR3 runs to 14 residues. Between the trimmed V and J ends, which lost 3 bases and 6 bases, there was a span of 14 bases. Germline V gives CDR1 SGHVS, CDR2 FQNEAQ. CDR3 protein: CASSFRRTASEAFF. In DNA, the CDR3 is TGTGCCAGCAGCTTTAGGAGGACAGCCTCTGAAGCTTTCTTT.

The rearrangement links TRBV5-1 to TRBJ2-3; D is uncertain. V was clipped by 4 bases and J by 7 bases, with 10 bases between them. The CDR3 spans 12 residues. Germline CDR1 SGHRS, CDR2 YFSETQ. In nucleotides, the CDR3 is TGCGCCAGCAGCAAATCACAGAATACGCAGTATTTT. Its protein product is CASSKSQNTQYF.